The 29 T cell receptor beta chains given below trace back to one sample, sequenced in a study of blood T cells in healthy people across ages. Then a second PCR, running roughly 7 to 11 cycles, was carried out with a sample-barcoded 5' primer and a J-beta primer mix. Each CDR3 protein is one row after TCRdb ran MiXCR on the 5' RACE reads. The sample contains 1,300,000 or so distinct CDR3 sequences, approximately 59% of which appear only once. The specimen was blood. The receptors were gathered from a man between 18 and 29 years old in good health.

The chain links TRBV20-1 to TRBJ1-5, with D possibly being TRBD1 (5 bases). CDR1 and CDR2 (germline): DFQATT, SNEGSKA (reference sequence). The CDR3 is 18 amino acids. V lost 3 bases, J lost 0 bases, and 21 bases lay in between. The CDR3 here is CSARSGIGGIHSNQPQHF. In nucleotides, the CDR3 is TGCAGTGCTAGGTCAGGGATCGGAGGGATACATAGCAATCAGCCCCAGCATTTT.

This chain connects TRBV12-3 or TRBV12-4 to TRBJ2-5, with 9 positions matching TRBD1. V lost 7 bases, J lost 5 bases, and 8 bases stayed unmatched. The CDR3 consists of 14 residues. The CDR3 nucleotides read TGTGCCAGCAAAGGTGGACAGGGGAGGGAGACCCAGTACTTC. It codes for CASKGGQGRETQYF.

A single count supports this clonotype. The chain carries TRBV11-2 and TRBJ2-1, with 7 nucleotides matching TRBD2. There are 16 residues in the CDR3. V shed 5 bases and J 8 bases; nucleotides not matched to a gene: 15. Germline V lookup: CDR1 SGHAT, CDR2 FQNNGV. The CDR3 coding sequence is TGTGCCAGCAGCCTGACCTTAGGGCGGGAGCCCTATGAGCAGTTCTTC. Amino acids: CASSLTLGREPYEQFF.

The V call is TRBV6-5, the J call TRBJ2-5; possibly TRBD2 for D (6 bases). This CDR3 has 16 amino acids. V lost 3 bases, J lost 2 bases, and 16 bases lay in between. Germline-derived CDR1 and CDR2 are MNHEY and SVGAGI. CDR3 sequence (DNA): TGTGCCAGCAGTTATAGCGGCCCTGAGACTCAAGAGACCCAGTACTTC. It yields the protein CASSYSGPETQETQYF.

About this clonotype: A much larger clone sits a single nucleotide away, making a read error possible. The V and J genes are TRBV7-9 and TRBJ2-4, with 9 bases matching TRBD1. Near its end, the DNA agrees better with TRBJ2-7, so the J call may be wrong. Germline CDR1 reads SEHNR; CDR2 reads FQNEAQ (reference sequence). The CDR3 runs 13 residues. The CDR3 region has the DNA TGTGTCAGCAGCTGGGACAGGGACCACGAGCAGTACTTC. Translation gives CVSSWDRDHEQYF.

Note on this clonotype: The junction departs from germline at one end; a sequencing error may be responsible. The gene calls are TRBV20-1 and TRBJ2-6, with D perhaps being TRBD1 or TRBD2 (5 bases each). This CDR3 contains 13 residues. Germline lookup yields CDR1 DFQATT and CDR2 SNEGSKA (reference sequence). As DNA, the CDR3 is TGCAGTGCTCCGGACTCTGGGGCCAACGTCCTGACTTTT. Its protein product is CSAPDSGANVLTF.

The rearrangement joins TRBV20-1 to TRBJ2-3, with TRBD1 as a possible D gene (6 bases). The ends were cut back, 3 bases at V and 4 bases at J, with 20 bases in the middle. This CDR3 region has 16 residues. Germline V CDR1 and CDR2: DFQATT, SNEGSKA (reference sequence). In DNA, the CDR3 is TGCAGTGCTAGCCCCTGGGGGAATGGGGGCGCAGATACGCAGTATTTT. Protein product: CSASPWGNGGADTQYF.

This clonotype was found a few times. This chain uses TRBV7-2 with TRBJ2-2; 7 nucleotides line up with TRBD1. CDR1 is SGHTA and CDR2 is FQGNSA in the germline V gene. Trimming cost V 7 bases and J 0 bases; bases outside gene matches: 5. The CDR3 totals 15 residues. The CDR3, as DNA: TGTGCCAGCACGCAGACAGGGTCGAACACCGGGGAGCTGTTTTTT. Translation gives CASTQTGSNTGELFF.

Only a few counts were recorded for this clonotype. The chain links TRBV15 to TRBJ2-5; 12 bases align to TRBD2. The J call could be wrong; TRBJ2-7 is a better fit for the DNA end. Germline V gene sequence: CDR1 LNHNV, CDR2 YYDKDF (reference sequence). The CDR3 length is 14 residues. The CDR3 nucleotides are TGTGCCACCAGCAGAGGACTAGCGGGGGACGAGCAGTACTTC. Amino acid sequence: CATSRGLAGDEQYF.

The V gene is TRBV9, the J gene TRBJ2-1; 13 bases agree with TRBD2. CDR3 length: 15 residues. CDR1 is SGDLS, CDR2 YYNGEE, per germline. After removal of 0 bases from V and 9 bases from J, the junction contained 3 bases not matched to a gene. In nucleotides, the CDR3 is TGTGCCAGCAGCGTAGATAGGACTAGCGGGAGTGAGCAGTTCTTC. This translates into CASSVDRTSGSEQFF.

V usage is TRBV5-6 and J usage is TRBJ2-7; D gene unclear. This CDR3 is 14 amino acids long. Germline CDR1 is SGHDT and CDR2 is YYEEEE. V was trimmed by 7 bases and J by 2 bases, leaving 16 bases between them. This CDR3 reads CASLGRSSTYEQYF. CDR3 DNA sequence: TGTGCCAGCCTTGGACGGTCCTCAACCTACGAGCAGTACTTC.

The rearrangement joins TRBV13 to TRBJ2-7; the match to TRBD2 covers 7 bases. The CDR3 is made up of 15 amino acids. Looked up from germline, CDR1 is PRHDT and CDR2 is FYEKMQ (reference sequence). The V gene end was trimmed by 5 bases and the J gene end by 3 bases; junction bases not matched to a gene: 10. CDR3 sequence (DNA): TGTGCCAGCAGCCCCAATGCCCGGGGGGACTACGAGCAGTACTTC. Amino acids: CASSPNARGDYEQYF.

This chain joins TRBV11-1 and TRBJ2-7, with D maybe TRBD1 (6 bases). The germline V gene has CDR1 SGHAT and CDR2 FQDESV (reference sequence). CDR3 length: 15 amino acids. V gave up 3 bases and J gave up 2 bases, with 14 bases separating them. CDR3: CASSFNRDRPYEQYF. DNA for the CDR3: TGTGCCAGCAGCTTTAACAGGGACCGTCCCTACGAGCAGTACTTC.

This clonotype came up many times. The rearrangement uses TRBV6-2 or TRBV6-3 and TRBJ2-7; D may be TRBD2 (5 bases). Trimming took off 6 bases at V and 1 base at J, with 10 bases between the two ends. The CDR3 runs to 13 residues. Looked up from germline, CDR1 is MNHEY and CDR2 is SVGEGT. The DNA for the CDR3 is TGTGCCAGCAGCCCGAGGGAGTCCTACGAGCAGTACTTC. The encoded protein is CASSPRESYEQYF.

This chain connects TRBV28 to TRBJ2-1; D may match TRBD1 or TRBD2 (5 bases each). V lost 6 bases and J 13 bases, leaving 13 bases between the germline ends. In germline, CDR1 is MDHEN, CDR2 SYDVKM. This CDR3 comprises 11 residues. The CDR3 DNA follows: TGTGCCAGCAGGGGTCTGGGGACCCAGTTCTTC. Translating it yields CASRGLGTQFF.

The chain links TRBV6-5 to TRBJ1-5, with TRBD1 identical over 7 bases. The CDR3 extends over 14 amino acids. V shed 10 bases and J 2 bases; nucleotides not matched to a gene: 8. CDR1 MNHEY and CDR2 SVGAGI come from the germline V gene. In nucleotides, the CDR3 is TGTGCCACCGCAACAGGGGTTGGCAATCAGCCCCAGCATTTT. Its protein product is CATATGVGNQPQHF.

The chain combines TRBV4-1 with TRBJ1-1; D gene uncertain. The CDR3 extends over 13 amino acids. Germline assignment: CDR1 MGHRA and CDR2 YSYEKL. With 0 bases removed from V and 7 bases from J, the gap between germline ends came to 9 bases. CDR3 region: CASSQEGQDEAFF. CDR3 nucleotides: TGCGCCAGCAGCCAAGAAGGCCAGGATGAAGCTTTCTTT.

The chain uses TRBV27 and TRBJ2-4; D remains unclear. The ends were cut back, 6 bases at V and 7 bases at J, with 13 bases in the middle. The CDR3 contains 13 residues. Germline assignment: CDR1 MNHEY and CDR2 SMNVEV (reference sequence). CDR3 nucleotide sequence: TGTGCCAGCAGCGCTGGAGTCGAGAACATTCAGTACTTC. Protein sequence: CASSAGVENIQYF.

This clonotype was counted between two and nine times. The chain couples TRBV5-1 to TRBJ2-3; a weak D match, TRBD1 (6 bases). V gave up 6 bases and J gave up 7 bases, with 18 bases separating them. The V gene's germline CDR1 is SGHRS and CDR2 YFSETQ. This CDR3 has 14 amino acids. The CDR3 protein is CASTLGADTNTQYF. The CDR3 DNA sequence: TGCGCCAGCACCCTGGGGGCCGACACCAATACGCAGTATTTT. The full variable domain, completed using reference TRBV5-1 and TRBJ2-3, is KAGVTQTPRYLIKTRGQQVTLSCSPISGHRSVSWYQQTPGQGLQFLFEYFSETQRNKGNFPGRFSGRQFSNSRSEMNVSTLELGDSALYLCASTLGADTNTQYFGPGTRLTVL.

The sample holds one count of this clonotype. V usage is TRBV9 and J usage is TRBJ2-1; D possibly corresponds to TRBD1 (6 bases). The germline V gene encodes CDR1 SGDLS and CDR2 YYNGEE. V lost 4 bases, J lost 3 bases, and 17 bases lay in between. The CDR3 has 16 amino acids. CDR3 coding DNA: TGTGCCAGCAGCAGGGCCCCCGGGACAATCTACAATGAGCAGTTCTTC. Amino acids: CASSRAPGTIYNEQFF.

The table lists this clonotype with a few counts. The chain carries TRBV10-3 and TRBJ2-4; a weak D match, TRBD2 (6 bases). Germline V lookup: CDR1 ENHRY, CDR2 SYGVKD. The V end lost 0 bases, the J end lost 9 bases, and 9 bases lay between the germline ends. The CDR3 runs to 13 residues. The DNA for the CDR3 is TGTGCCATCAGTGAGTCACTGGGAGGCATTCAGTACTTC. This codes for CAISESLGGIQYF.

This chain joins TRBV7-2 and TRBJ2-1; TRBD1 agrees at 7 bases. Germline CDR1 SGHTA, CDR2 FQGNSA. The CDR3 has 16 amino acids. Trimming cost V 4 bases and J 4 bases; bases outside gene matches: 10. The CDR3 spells CASSSNRGGDYNEQFF. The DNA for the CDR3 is TGTGCCAGCAGCTCTAACCGAGGGGGCGATTACAATGAGCAGTTCTTC.

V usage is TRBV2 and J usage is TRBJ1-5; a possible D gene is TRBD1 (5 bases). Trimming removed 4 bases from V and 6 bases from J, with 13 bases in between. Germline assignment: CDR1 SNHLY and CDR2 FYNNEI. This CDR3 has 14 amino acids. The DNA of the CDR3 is TGTGCCAGCAGTGGGGGACCGCGGGGTCAGCCCCAGCATTTT. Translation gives CASSGGPRGQPQHF.

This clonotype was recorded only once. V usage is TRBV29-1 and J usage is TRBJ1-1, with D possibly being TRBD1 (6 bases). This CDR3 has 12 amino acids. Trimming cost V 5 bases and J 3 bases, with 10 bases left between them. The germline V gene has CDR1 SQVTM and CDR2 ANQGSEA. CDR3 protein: CSVQGTHTEAFF. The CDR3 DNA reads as TGCAGCGTTCAGGGGACACACACTGAAGCTTTCTTT.

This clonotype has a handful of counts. CDR3 bases: TGTGCCAGCAGCGAACGGGTGGACGCTTTCTTT. Its protein is CASSERVDAFF. This rearrangement joins TRBV27 to TRBJ1-1; D uncertain. The CDR3 loop spans 11 amino acids. Germline values: CDR1 MNHEY, CDR2 SMNVEV (reference sequence). V gave up 6 bases and J gave up 11 bases, with 13 bases separating them.

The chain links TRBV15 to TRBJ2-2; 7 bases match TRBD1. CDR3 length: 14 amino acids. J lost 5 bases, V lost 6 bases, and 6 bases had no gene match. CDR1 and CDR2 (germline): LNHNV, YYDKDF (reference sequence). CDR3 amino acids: CATRTGFDTGELFF. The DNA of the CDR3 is TGTGCCACCAGGACAGGGTTTGATACCGGGGAGCTGTTTTTT.

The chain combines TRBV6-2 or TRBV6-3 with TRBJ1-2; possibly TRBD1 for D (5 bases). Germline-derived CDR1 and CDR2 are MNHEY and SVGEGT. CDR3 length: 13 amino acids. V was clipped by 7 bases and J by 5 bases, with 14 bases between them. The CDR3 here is CASTRPPGYGYTF. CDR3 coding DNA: TGTGCCAGCACCAGACCCCCAGGGTATGGCTACACCTTC.

The CDR3 DNA reads TGTGCCAGCAGTTTAGAACTGACAGGGTTGCCTTTCTTT. Protein product: CASSLELTGLPFF. The rearrangement links TRBV12-3 or TRBV12-4 to TRBJ1-1; 7 nucleotides align to TRBD1. The V gene end was trimmed by 1 base and the J gene end by 12 bases; junction bases not matched to a gene: 8. This CDR3 contains 13 residues.

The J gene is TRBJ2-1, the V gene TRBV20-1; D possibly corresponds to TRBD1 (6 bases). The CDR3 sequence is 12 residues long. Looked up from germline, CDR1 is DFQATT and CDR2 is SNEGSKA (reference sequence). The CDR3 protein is CRVTGLYNEQFF. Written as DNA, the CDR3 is TGCAGGGTTACAGGGCTCTACAATGAGCAGTTCTTC.